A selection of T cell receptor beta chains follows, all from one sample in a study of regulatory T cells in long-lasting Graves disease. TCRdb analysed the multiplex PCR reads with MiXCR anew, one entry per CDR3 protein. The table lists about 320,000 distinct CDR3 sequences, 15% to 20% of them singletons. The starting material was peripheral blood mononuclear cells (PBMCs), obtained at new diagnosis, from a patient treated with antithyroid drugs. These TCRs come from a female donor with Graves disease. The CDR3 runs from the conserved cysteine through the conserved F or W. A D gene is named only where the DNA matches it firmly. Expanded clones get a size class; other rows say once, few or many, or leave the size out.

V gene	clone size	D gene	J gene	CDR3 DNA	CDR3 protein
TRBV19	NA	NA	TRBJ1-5	TGTGCCAGTAGTCCCGCCCGACCGAATAATCAGCCCCAGCATTTT	CASSPARPNNQPQHF
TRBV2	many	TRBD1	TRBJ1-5	TGTGCCAGCAGTGTAGGGGGACAGGGAGGTAATCAGCCCCAGCATTTT	CASSVGGQGGNQPQHF
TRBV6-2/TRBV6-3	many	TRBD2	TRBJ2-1	TGTGCCAGCAGTTACGAGGTAGCGGGAGGGTACGGCAATGAGCAGTTCTTC	CASSYEVAGGYGNEQFF
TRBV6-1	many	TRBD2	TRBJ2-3	TGTGCCAGCAGGCACGGACTAGCGGCAGATACGCAGTATTTT	CASRHGLAADTQYF
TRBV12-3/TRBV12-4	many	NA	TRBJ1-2	TGTGCCAGCAACCCAATGAACTATGGCTACACCTTC	CASNPMNYGYTF
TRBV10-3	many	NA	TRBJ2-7	TGTGCCATCAGTGACGCGGGGTACGAGCAGTACTTC	CAISDAGYEQYF
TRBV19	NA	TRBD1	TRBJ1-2	TGTGCCAGTACCCTGACAGGGGGCTTTAGCTATGGCTACACCTTC	CASTLTGGFSYGYTF
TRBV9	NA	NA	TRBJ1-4	TGTGCCAGCAGCGGAGGGACTTTTGAAAAACTGTTTTTT	CASSGGTFEKLFF
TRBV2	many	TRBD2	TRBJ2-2	TGTGCCAGCAGCCATGGACTAGCGGGGGGATCCGCCGGGGAGCTGTTTTTT	CASSHGLAGGSAGELFF
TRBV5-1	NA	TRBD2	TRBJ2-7	TGCGCCAGCACCAACTACTGGACTAGCGGCTCCTACGAGCAGTACTTC	CASTNYWTSGSYEQYF
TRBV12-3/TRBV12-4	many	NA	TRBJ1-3	TGTGCCAGCAGCACGTCGACCCAGGGAAACACCATATATTTT	CASSTSTQGNTIYF
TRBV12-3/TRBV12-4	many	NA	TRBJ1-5	TGTGCCAGCATGGGGGACTCTCAGCCCCAGCATTTT	CASMGDSQPQHF
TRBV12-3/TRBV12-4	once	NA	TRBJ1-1	TGTGCCAGCAGTCGAATAGCGGGAGGGATAATGAACACTGAAGCTTTCTTT	CASSRIAGGIMNTEAFF
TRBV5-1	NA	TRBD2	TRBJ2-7	TGCGCCAGCAGCTTGGGACAAACTAGCGGGGCAAACTTC	CASSLGQTSGANF
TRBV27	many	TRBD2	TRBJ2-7	TGTGCCAGCAGTTCCACGGCTAGCGGCCATCCCTACGAGCAGTACTTC	CASSSTASGHPYEQYF
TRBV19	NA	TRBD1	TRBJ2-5	TGTGCCAGTCTGAATCGACAGGGAGCCGGGGAGACCCAGTACTTC	CASLNRQGAGETQYF
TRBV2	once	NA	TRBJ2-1	TGTGCCAGCAGTACTCGGAGGGGGGTTATAGGTGAGCAGTTCTTC	CASSTRRGVIGEQFF
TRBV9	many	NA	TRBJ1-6	TGTGCCAGCAGTGAGGGGAACTATAATTCACCCCTCCACTTT	CASSEGNYNSPLHF
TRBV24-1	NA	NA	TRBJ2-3	TGTGCCACCAGTGATCCGCTTCAGGGGAGCACAGATACGCAGTATTTT	CATSDPLQGSTDTQYF
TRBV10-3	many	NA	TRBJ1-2	TGTGCCATCAGTGTTAAAACCACGTCAGGCGGCTACACCTTC	CAISVKTTSGGYTF
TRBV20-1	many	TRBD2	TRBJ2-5	TGCAGTGCTCCAGCGGGAATTAAAGAGACCCAGTACTTC	CSAPAGIKETQYF
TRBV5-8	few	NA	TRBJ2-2	TGTGCCAGCAGCTTCCAGCCCACTGAAATCACCGGGGAGCTGTTTTTT	CASSFQPTEITGELFF
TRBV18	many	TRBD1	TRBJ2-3	TGTGCCAGCGCAGGACGAGGGACAGCCACTAGCACAGATACGCAGTATTTT	CASAGRGTATSTDTQYF
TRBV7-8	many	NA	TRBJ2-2	TGTGCCAGCAGCTTAGCGGTAGGGGCTTTGAACACCGGGGAGCTGTTTTTT	CASSLAVGALNTGELFF
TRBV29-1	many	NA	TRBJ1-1	TGCAGCGTTGAGGTCGGCCCGGGGGTAACTGAAGCTTTCTTT	CSVEVGPGVTEAFF
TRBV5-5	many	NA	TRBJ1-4	TGTGCCAGCAGCTTCCGGGGACTCATTAATGAAAAACTGTTTTTT	CASSFRGLINEKLFF
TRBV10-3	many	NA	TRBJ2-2	TGTGCCGCCGTCCTGTCTCCAATTGCGGGGGAGCTGTTTTTT	CAAVLSPIAGELFF
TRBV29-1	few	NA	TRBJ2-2	TGCAGCGTTGGGGACTCCGGGGCATCCACCGGGGAGCTGTTTTTT	CSVGDSGASTGELFF